These 25 T cell receptor beta chains were all obtained from the same sample, sequenced in a study of T cells in Graves' hyperthyroidism and ophthalmopathy. Amplified TCR beta CDR3 regions derived from RNA transcripts. A first-round RT-PCR of the TCR CDR3 used the HTBI primer set. TCRdb passed the multiplex PCR reads through MiXCR, listing each CDR3 protein once. Among 500,000 to 650,000 distinct CDR3 sequences, about 15% were seen once, and the ten largest hold approximately 13%. Sequenced material: blood. The origin of the receptors is a woman aged 40 to 50 with Graves' hyperthyroidism.

This clonotype was observed a few times. The chain carries TRBV14 and TRBJ2-1; weak D call: TRBD1 (5 bases). Germline V lookup: CDR1 SGHDN, CDR2 FVKESK. Trimming took 1 base from V and 4 from J, leaving 14 bases between them. The CDR3 spans 16 residues. CDR3 amino acids: CASSQVLTGDYNEQFF. The CDR3 DNA reads TGTGCCAGCAGCCAAGTCCTAACAGGAGATTACAATGAGCAGTTCTTC.

This clonotype has at least ten counts. The rearrangement uses TRBV6-1 and TRBJ2-1, with unresolved D. In germline, CDR1 is MNHNS, CDR2 SASEGT. V lost 5 bases and J lost 9, with 17 bases in between. This CDR3 spans 14 amino acids. CDR3 nucleotide sequence: TGTGCCAGCAGTCCATTTCTTGCTACGGGTGAGCAGTTCTTC. Translated: CASSPFLATGEQFF.

In this sample, this clonotype turned up a few times. The chain is built from TRBV5-1 and TRBJ1-2; 7 bases fit TRBD1. J lost 3 bases, V lost 4 bases, and 6 bases had no gene match. The length of the CDR3 is 14 residues. Germline CDR1 reads SGHRS; CDR2 reads YFSETQ. The CDR3 loop is CASSTRQGDYGYTF. The DNA of the CDR3 is TGCGCCAGCAGCACCCGACAGGGAGACTATGGCTACACCTTC.

This clonotype was counted at least ten times. The chain recombines TRBV6-1 with TRBJ1-2, with 8 bases identical to TRBD1. Trimming cost V 5 bases and J 3 bases; bases outside gene matches: 8. Per the germline V gene, CDR1 is MNHNS and CDR2 is SASEGT. The CDR3 contains 15 residues. DNA for the CDR3: TGTGCCAGCAGTTGGACAGGGAGAGAAGACTATGGCTACACCTTC. Translation gives CASSWTGREDYGYTF.

This clonotype was counted at least ten times. The chain combines TRBV10-3 with TRBJ2-5, with 8 bases that match TRBD2. Unmatched junction bases numbered 5, after V lost 6 bases and J lost 5 bases. There are 13 residues in the CDR3. CDR1 ENHRY and CDR2 SYGVKD come from the germline V gene. The CDR3 region has the DNA TGTGCCATCAGCCGGGAGGGCCGGGAGACCCAGTACTTC. Amino acids: CAISREGRETQYF.

This clonotype has only a few counts. The J gene is TRBJ1-5, the V gene TRBV7-9; D unclear. This CDR3 has 14 amino acids. Trimming took 4 bases from V and 6 from J, leaving 13 bases between them. From germline, CDR1 is SEHNR and CDR2 FQNEAQ (reference sequence). CDR3 sequence: CASSYDPGGQPQHF. The CDR3 nucleotides are TGTGCCAGCAGCTACGACCCGGGCGGTCAGCCCCAGCATTTT.

The rearrangement joins TRBV28 to TRBJ2-6; D gene ambiguous. CDR1 MDHEN and CDR2 SYDVKM come from the germline V gene. This CDR3 comprises 14 residues. V lost 6 bases and J lost 0, with 6 bases in between. The CDR3 spells CASRDLSGANVLTF. The CDR3 nucleotides read TGTGCCAGCAGAGACCTCTCTGGGGCCAACGTCCTGACTTTC.

The sample holds many counts of this clonotype. The CDR3 region is CASSNRGQERGHGYTF. Written as DNA, the CDR3 is TGTGCCAGCAGTAACAGGGGGCAAGAGAGAGGGCATGGCTACACCTTC. The chain combines TRBV6-1 with TRBJ1-2, with 9 bases aligning to TRBD1. CDR1 is MNHNS, CDR2 SASEGT, per germline. The V segment lost 5 bases and the J segment 6 bases; nucleotides outside the gene matches: 13. CDR3 length equals 16 residues.

The chain links TRBV6-1 to TRBJ2-7; 15 bases fit TRBD2. Looked up from germline, CDR1 is MNHNS and CDR2 is SASEGT. This CDR3 contains 18 residues. After removal of 2 bases from V and 2 bases from J, the junction contained 7 bases not matched to a gene. CDR3 in amino acids: CASSERGLAGGRTYEQYF. The CDR3 coding sequence is TGTGCCAGCAGTGAACGGGGACTAGCGGGAGGACGGACCTACGAGCAGTACTTC.

The genes are TRBV28 and TRBJ2-3; the D gene is possibly TRBD1 (5 bases). The V end lost 2 bases, the J end lost 1 base, and 10 bases lay between the germline ends. Germline V CDR1 and CDR2: MDHEN, SYDVKM. CDR3 length: 15 amino acids. The DNA for the CDR3 is TGTGCCAGCAGTTTACAGGGTGATCGCACAGATACGCAGTATTTT. Protein product: CASSLQGDRTDTQYF. The full variable domain, with the rest looked up from reference TRBV28 and TRBJ2-3, is DVKVTQSSRYLVKRTGEKVFLECVQDMDHENMFWYRQDPGLGLRLIYFSYDVKMKEKGDIPEGYSVSREKKERFSLILESASTNQTSMYLCASSLQGDRTDTQYFGPGTRLTVL.

This clonotype came up a few times. The CDR3 coding sequence is TGTGCCAGTAGTAGCCTTTCGGGACTAGCGGGAGCGGGAACCGGGGAGCTGTTTTTT. This sequence encodes CASSSLSGLAGAGTGELFF. The chain recombines TRBV19 with TRBJ2-2; 14 positions match TRBD2. Germline V gene sequence: CDR1 LNHDA, CDR2 SQIVND (reference sequence). The CDR3 is 19 residues long. The junction had 12 bases not matched to a gene; V was cut back by 4 bases and J by 5 bases.

The sample holds many counts of this clonotype. The V gene is TRBV11-3, the J gene TRBJ1-4; TRBD1 agrees at 9 bases. The CDR3 contains 12 residues. CDR1 SGHNT and CDR2 YENEEA come from the germline V gene. V lost 7 bases to trimming and J lost 10 bases; unmatched junction nucleotides: 4. CDR3 nucleotide sequence: TGTGCCAGCACCGCGGGACAGGGAAAACTGTTTTTT. Translated, it gives CASTAGQGKLFF.

This clonotype was observed at least ten times. The chain recombines TRBV11-2 with TRBJ2-1; D could derive from TRBD1 or TRBD2 (5 bases each). This CDR3 spans 15 amino acids. The V end lost 1 base, the J end lost 10 bases, and 17 bases lay between the germline ends. The germline V gene encodes CDR1 SGHAT and CDR2 FQNNGV. The CDR3 DNA reads TGTGCCAGCAGCTTAGTCTATTTCTCCGGGACCGAGCAGTTCTTC. Amino acids: CASSLVYFSGTEQFF.

A word on this clonotype: A single base separates this from a much larger clone, so it may be a read error. The chain recombines TRBV20-1 with TRBJ2-7; the match to TRBD2 covers 7 bases. There are 14 residues in the CDR3. Germline V gives CDR1 DFQATT, CDR2 SNEGSKA (reference sequence). In DNA, the CDR3 is TGCAGTGCTAGCGCTGGAGCGGGAAACGACGATCAGTACTTC. This codes for CSASAGAGNDDQYF.

This clonotype has ten or more counts. V usage is TRBV27 and J usage is TRBJ2-1; 14 positions agree with TRBD2. Germline V gene lookup returns CDR1 MNHEY and CDR2 SMNVEV (reference sequence). The CDR3 is 16 residues long. V shed 4 bases and J 7 bases; nucleotides not matched to a gene: 6. Here the CDR3 reads CASSSPGLAGANEQFF. DNA of the CDR3: TGTGCCAGCAGTTCCCCGGGACTAGCGGGGGCGAATGAGCAGTTCTTC.

This clonotype has ten or more counts. An end of the junction does not agree with germline; a read error may underlie this. V usage is TRBV6-1 and J usage is TRBJ2-5; tentatively, D is TRBD2 (5 bases). Germline V lookup: CDR1 MNHNS, CDR2 SASEGT. There are 14 residues in the CDR3. In DNA, the CDR3 is TGTGCCAGCAGGGAAGGACTCCATTTGGAGACCCAGTACTTC. Amino acids: CASREGLHLETQYF.

Ten or more counts support this clonotype. The CDR3 nucleotides read TGTGCCAGCAGCTTGATAGGGACGCTCATCTCAGAGACCCAGTACTTC. Translated: CASSLIGTLISETQYF. The chain joins TRBV7-2 to TRBJ2-5; D is possibly TRBD1 or TRBD2 (5 bases each). This CDR3 comprises 16 residues. Germline assignment: CDR1 SGHTA and CDR2 FQGNSA. V was trimmed by 3 bases and J by 4 bases, leaving 18 bases between them.

This clonotype came up many times. The chain is built from TRBV18 and TRBJ2-3, with a weak D call TRBD1 (6 bases). Trimming removed 6 bases at V and 4 bases at J, with 23 bases between. The CDR3 covers 17 residues. CDR1 and CDR2 from the germline V gene are KGHSH and LQKENI. CDR3 loop: CASSPTPGDPLADTQYF. The CDR3 DNA is TGTGCCAGCTCTCCCACCCCAGGGGACCCGCTGGCAGATACGCAGTATTTT.

Many counts were recorded for this clonotype. The rearrangement uses TRBV7-9 and TRBJ2-6; 7 bases line up with TRBD1. From germline, CDR1 is SEHNR and CDR2 FQNEAQ (reference sequence). V was clipped by 4 bases and J by 2 bases; unmatched bases: 11. The CDR3 extends over 18 amino acids. This CDR3 reads CASSSPLIDRAGANVLTF. The CDR3 DNA follows: TGTGCCAGCAGCTCGCCCCTGATCGACAGGGCTGGGGCCAACGTCCTGACTTTC.

J is TRBJ2-2 and V is TRBV3-1, with D maybe TRBD2 (5 bases). The CDR3 is 13 residues long. CDR1 is LGHDT and CDR2 is YNNKEL in the germline V gene (reference sequence). V dropped 2 bases and J dropped 7 bases, with 8 bases sitting between them. CDR3: CASSQSSGGELFF. The CDR3 region has the DNA TGTGCCAGCAGCCAATCGAGCGGCGGGGAGCTGTTTTTT.

This clonotype was counted a few times. The chain has TRBV12-3 or TRBV12-4 and TRBJ2-3; D gene unclear. This CDR3 has 12 amino acids. Between the trimmed V and J ends, which lost 5 bases and 4 bases, there was a span of 7 bases. CDR3 amino acids: CASSQTPDTQYF. The CDR3 DNA sequence: TGTGCCAGCAGTCAGACCCCAGATACGCAGTATTTT.

A remark on this clonotype: A single base separates this from a much larger clone, so it may be a read error. The V gene is TRBV6-1, the J gene TRBJ2-7, with 13 bases lining up with TRBD2. The CDR3 covers 15 residues. Germline V gene lookup returns CDR1 MNHNS and CDR2 SASEGT. The DNA for the CDR3 is TGTGCCAGCAGCGAACTAGCGGGAGGGCCTTACGGGCAGTACTTC. This gives the protein CASSELAGGPYGQYF.

This clonotype was detected ten times or more. V gene TRBV28 combines with J gene TRBJ2-7; D is unclear. Germline CDR1 reads MDHEN; CDR2 reads SYDVKM. The CDR3 contains 15 residues. Trimming pared 6 bases from V and 2 bases from J, leaving 17 bases between. This CDR3 reads CASRPQTEVPYEQYF. The CDR3 region has the DNA TGTGCCAGCAGACCTCAAACAGAGGTTCCCTACGAGCAGTACTTC. The variable domain in full, completed from reference TRBV28 and TRBJ2-7, reads DVKVTQSSRYLVKRTGEKVFLECVQDMDHENMFWYRQDPGLGLRLIYFSYDVKMKEKGDIPEGYSVSREKKERFSLILESASTNQTSMYLCASRPQTEVPYEQYFGPGTRLTVT.

This chain joins TRBV5-6 and TRBJ2-3; 13 positions match TRBD2. The length of the CDR3 is 18 residues. Germline V gene lookup returns CDR1 SGHDT and CDR2 YYEEEE. After removal of 1 base from V and 3 bases from J, the junction contained 8 bases not matched to a gene. CDR3 amino acids: CASSLWGKTSGRTDTQYF. DNA of the CDR3: TGTGCCAGCAGCTTGTGGGGGAAGACTAGCGGGAGGACAGATACGCAGTATTTT.

This clonotype was detected once. V and J are TRBV5-1 and TRBJ2-7; 8 nucleotides line up with TRBD2. Germline V CDR1 and CDR2: SGHRS, YFSETQ. The junction had 7 bases not matched to a gene; V was cut back by 5 bases and J by 3 bases. The CDR3 has 14 amino acids. The CDR3 DNA follows: TGCGCCAGCAGGTCGAGCGGGAGTATCTACGAGCAGTACTTC. The encoded protein is CASRSSGSIYEQYF. The full variable domain, with the rest looked up from reference TRBV5-1 and TRBJ2-7, is KAGVTQTPRYLIKTRGQQVTLSCSPISGHRSVSWYQQTPGQGLQFLFEYFSETQRNKGNFPGRFSGRQFSNSRSEMNVSTLELGDSALYLCASRSSGSIYEQYFGPGTRLTVT.